These T cell receptor beta chains were read from a single sample in a study of EBV T-cell therapy then PD-1 blockade in nasopharyngeal carcinoma. Antigens of these TCRs are unknown. Profiled with immunoSEQ multiplex PCR; TCRdb holds only in-frame clones, not every one. The sample consists of around 22,000 clones, about 79% of them appearing once. The starting material was CD8+ T cells from blood, obtained at day -245 from a patient whose treatment included autologous EBV-specific T cells and nivolumab. These receptors all come from a man aged 40-55 years with nasopharyngeal carcinoma. The CDR3 runs from the conserved cysteine through the conserved F or W. D genes are given only for firm matches. Not all rows give a size; the values are once, few, many and, for expanded clones, a class.

CDR3 protein: CASSDGQSNQPQHF; CDR3 DNA: TGTGCCAGCAGTGATGGGCAGAGCAATCAGCCCCAGCATTTT; D gene: NA; clone size: NA; CDR3 length: 14; V gene: TRBV2; J gene: TRBJ1-5
CDR3 protein: CASSPSVAGGTDEQFF; CDR3 DNA: TGTGCCAGCAGCCCCTCCGTGGCGGGGGGGACCGATGAGCAGTTCTTC; D gene: TRBD2; clone size: NA; CDR3 length: 16; V gene: TRBV7-3; J gene: TRBJ2-1
CDR3 protein: CASRLRQGAGQPQHF; CDR3 DNA: TGTGCCAGCAGACTCCGACAGGGGGCTGGGCAGCCCCAGCATTTT; D gene: TRBD1; clone size: NA; CDR3 length: 15; V gene: TRBV5-8; J gene: TRBJ1-5
CDR3 protein: CASSPTLGGDTEAFF; CDR3 DNA: TGTGCCAGCAGCCCCACTCTCGGGGGGGACACTGAAGCTTTCTTT; D gene: NA; clone size: NA; CDR3 length: 15; V gene: TRBV28; J gene: TRBJ1-1
CDR3 protein: CASSDSGQNEQFF; CDR3 DNA: TGTGCCAGCAGCGACTCTGGGCAGAATGAGCAGTTCTTC; D gene: NA; clone size: many; CDR3 length: 13; V gene: TRBV6-4; J gene: TRBJ2-1
CDR3 protein: CASSLDGGRSYEQYF; CDR3 DNA: TGTGCCAGCAGCTTAGACGGGGGGAGATCCTACGAGCAGTACTTC; D gene: TRBD2; clone size: NA; CDR3 length: 15; V gene: TRBV7-2; J gene: TRBJ2-7
CDR3 protein: CASSQGLFMNTEAFF; CDR3 DNA: TGCGCCAGCAGCCAAGGGCTGTTCATGAACACTGAAGCTTTCTTT; D gene: NA; clone size: NA; CDR3 length: 15; V gene: TRBV4-3; J gene: TRBJ1-1
CDR3 protein: CASRQGPPWTEAFF; CDR3 DNA: TGTGCCAGCAGACAGGGACCGCCTTGGACTGAAGCTTTCTTT; D gene: NA; clone size: NA; CDR3 length: 14; V gene: TRBV28; J gene: TRBJ1-1
CDR3 protein: CAILDRSYEQYF; CDR3 DNA: TGTGCCATCTTGGACAGGTCCTACGAGCAGTACTTC; D gene: TRBD1; clone size: NA; CDR3 length: 12; V gene: TRBV6-4; J gene: TRBJ2-7
CDR3 protein: CASSPPRGSPISGNTIYF; CDR3 DNA: TGTGCCAGCAGCCCACCCAGGGGCAGTCCAATCTCTGGAAACACCATATATTTT; D gene: NA; clone size: NA; CDR3 length: 18; V gene: TRBV7-9; J gene: TRBJ1-3
CDR3 protein: CASSQDPNEQYF; CDR3 DNA: TGTGCCAGCAGCCAAGATCCAAACGAGCAGTACTTC; D gene: NA; clone size: NA; CDR3 length: 12; V gene: TRBV3-1/TRBV3-2; J gene: TRBJ2-7
CDR3 protein: CATSTRWDRGPQSEQYF; CDR3 DNA: TGTGCCACCAGCACCCGGTGGGACAGGGGCCCCCAGAGCGAGCAGTACTTC; D gene: TRBD1; clone size: few; CDR3 length: 17; V gene: TRBV15; J gene: TRBJ2-7
CDR3 protein: CASSYADSSYGYTF; CDR3 DNA: TGTGCCAGCAGTTACGCGGACAGCAGCTATGGCTACACCTTC; D gene: NA; clone size: NA; CDR3 length: 14; V gene: TRBV6-2/TRBV6-3; J gene: TRBJ1-2
CDR3 protein: CASTHTSGAYNEQFF; CDR3 DNA: TGTGCCAGCACCCATACTAGCGGGGCCTACAATGAGCAGTTCTTC; D gene: TRBD2; clone size: NA; CDR3 length: 15; V gene: TRBV6-6; J gene: TRBJ2-1
CDR3 protein: CASSDGDTGELFF; CDR3 DNA: TGTGCCAGCAGTGACGGGGACACCGGGGAGCTGTTTTTT; D gene: NA; clone size: NA; CDR3 length: 13; V gene: TRBV6-4; J gene: TRBJ2-2
CDR3 protein: CASSPPSRGTGELFF; CDR3 DNA: TGTGCCAGCAGTCCTCCCTCCAGGGGCACCGGGGAGCTGTTTTTT; D gene: NA; clone size: NA; CDR3 length: 15; V gene: TRBV6-5; J gene: TRBJ2-2
CDR3 protein: CASSSTPQGGHTEAFF; CDR3 DNA: TGTGCCAGCAGCTCCACACCCCAGGGAGGGCACACTGAAGCTTTCTTT; D gene: NA; clone size: NA; CDR3 length: 16; V gene: TRBV7-9; J gene: TRBJ1-1
CDR3 protein: CASSLFPPGSLFYEQYF; CDR3 DNA: TGTGCCAGCTCTCTCTTCCCCCCAGGGAGCCTTTTCTACGAGCAGTACTTC; D gene: NA; clone size: NA; CDR3 length: 17; V gene: TRBV18; J gene: TRBJ2-7
CDR3 protein: CASSWRLAGGPETQYF; CDR3 DNA: TGCGCCAGCAGCTGGAGACTAGCGGGGGGGCCCGAGACCCAGTACTTC; D gene: TRBD2; clone size: NA; CDR3 length: 16; V gene: TRBV5-1; J gene: TRBJ2-5
CDR3 protein: CASSSTGNTIYF; CDR3 DNA: TGTGCCAGCAGCTCCACGGGCAACACCATATATTTT; D gene: NA; clone size: NA; CDR3 length: 12; V gene: TRBV7-6; J gene: TRBJ1-3
CDR3 protein: CASSPLLVWTEAFF; CDR3 DNA: TGTGCCAGCAGTCCCCTCTTGGTCTGGACTGAAGCTTTCTTT; D gene: NA; clone size: NA; CDR3 length: 14; V gene: TRBV27; J gene: TRBJ1-1
CDR3 protein: CASTSQRGPQHF; CDR3 DNA: TGTGCCAGCACTTCCCAGCGGGGGCCCCAGCATTTT; D gene: NA; clone size: NA; CDR3 length: 12; V gene: TRBV28; J gene: TRBJ1-5
CDR3 protein: CASSDTGGSSYNEQFF; CDR3 DNA: TGTGCCAGCAGCGACACAGGGGGGAGCTCCTACAATGAGCAGTTCTTC; D gene: TRBD1; clone size: few; CDR3 length: 16; V gene: TRBV7-9; J gene: TRBJ2-1
CDR3 protein: CASSQDEGGGYNEQFF; CDR3 DNA: TGCGCCAGCAGCCAAGATGAGGGAGGTGGATACAATGAGCAGTTCTTC; D gene: NA; clone size: NA; CDR3 length: 16; V gene: TRBV4-3; J gene: TRBJ2-1
CDR3 protein: CASSSGGGFDTEAFF; CDR3 DNA: TGTGCCAGCAGCAGCGGAGGGGGCTTCGACACTGAAGCTTTCTTT; D gene: TRBD1; clone size: NA; CDR3 length: 15; V gene: TRBV9; J gene: TRBJ1-1
CDR3 protein: CASSLEQGYGYTF; CDR3 DNA: TGCGCCAGCAGCTTGGAACAGGGCTATGGCTACACCTTC; D gene: NA; clone size: once; CDR3 length: 13; V gene: TRBV5-1; J gene: TRBJ1-2
CDR3 protein: CASSPGGGANTEAFF; CDR3 DNA: TGCGCCAGCAGCCCGGGAGGGGGGGCGAACACTGAAGCTTTCTTT; D gene: NA; clone size: NA; CDR3 length: 15; V gene: TRBV5-1; J gene: TRBJ1-1
CDR3 protein: CASSHLLASTGELFF; CDR3 DNA: TGCGCCAGCAGCCACCTACTAGCGAGCACCGGGGAGCTGTTTTTT; D gene: TRBD2; clone size: NA; CDR3 length: 15; V gene: TRBV4-3; J gene: TRBJ2-2
CDR3 protein: CAISESAGDVYGYTF; CDR3 DNA: TGTGCCATCAGTGAGTCGGCAGGCGACGTCTATGGCTACACCTTC; D gene: NA; clone size: NA; CDR3 length: 15; V gene: TRBV10-3; J gene: TRBJ1-2
CDR3 protein: CASRPTGGNQPQHF; CDR3 DNA: TGTGCCAGCAGACCCACAGGGGGCAATCAGCCCCAGCATTTT; D gene: TRBD1; clone size: NA; CDR3 length: 14; V gene: TRBV6-5; J gene: TRBJ1-5
CDR3 protein: CASARTEYNEQFF; CDR3 DNA: TGTGCCAGCGCAAGGACAGAGTACAATGAGCAGTTCTTC; D gene: NA; clone size: NA; CDR3 length: 13; V gene: TRBV6-4; J gene: TRBJ2-1
CDR3 protein: CASSLDPVHMQETQYF; CDR3 DNA: TGTGCCAGCAGCTTAGACCCAGTTCACATGCAAGAGACCCAGTACTTC; D gene: NA; clone size: NA; CDR3 length: 16; V gene: TRBV7-6; J gene: TRBJ2-5
CDR3 protein: CASSPDSYGYTF; CDR3 DNA: TGTGCCAGCAGTCCCGACAGCTATGGCTACACCTTC; D gene: NA; clone size: NA; CDR3 length: 12; V gene: TRBV6-5; J gene: TRBJ1-2
CDR3 protein: CASGPGQLPQETQYF; CDR3 DNA: TGTGCTAGTGGCCCGGGACAGCTACCCCAAGAGACCCAGTACTTC; D gene: TRBD1; clone size: NA; CDR3 length: 15; V gene: TRBV12-5; J gene: TRBJ2-5
CDR3 protein: CASSVGSYSNQPQHF; CDR3 DNA: TGTGCCAGCAGCGTAGGGTCGTATAGCAATCAGCCCCAGCATTTT; D gene: NA; clone size: NA; CDR3 length: 15; V gene: TRBV9; J gene: TRBJ1-5
CDR3 protein: CASSQEMWNQPQHF; CDR3 DNA: TGTGCCAGCAGCCAAGAGATGTGGAATCAGCCCCAGCATTTT; D gene: NA; clone size: once; CDR3 length: 14; V gene: TRBV3-1/TRBV3-2; J gene: TRBJ1-5
CDR3 protein: CASSPGNYEQYF; CDR3 DNA: TGTGCCAGCAGTCCGGGAAATTACGAGCAGTACTTC; D gene: NA; clone size: NA; CDR3 length: 12; V gene: TRBV12-3/TRBV12-4; J gene: TRBJ2-7